This TCR beta chain was recorded in a study of cytomegalovirus exposure and HLA in healthy donors. The study, taken as a whole, reports: Reports described diagnosis of cytomegalovirus status by the classifier as highly specific and sensitive. Investigators reported 164 TCR beta chains as tied to cytomegalovirus.

In this sample, this clone turned up a few times. Its antigen is undetermined. This same CDR3 is encoded by further DNA sequences in the sample. PCR amplification relied on 60 Vbeta primers (plus 13 Jbeta primers). Profiling relied on immunoSEQ multiplex PCR, and the TCRdb table lists in-frame clones only, not all of them. Of more than 130,000 clones in the sample, approximately 73% are singletons; the top ten hold approximately 15%. The sample taken for sequencing was PBMCs. The source of this sequence is a human donor in good health.

CDR3: CASSLGSSYNEQFF. CDR3 nucleotides: TGTGCCAGCAGTTTGGGGAGTTCCTACAATGAGCAGTTCTTC. This sequence joins TRBV27 and TRBJ2-1, with D maybe TRBD2 (5 bases). The germline V gene encodes CDR1 MNHEY and CDR2 SMNVEV (reference sequence). V was clipped by 3 bases and J by 1 base, with 7 bases between them. This CDR3 has 14 amino acids.